Listed here are 23 T cell receptor beta chains from one sample, sequenced in a study of technical replicates of blood from several donors. The method was immunoSEQ multiplex PCR; TCRdb's version includes in-frame clones alone and lacks a portion of them. The table includes approximately 73,000 clones, around 90% detected once. Input material: T cells isolated from PBMCs. Receptors originate from a human donor in good health.

The count of this clone is one. The chain uses TRBV7-9 and TRBJ1-2; TRBD1 is a possible D gene (5 bases). From germline, CDR1 is SEHNR and CDR2 FQNEAQ (reference sequence). Trimming removed 5 bases from V and 1 base from J, with 14 bases in between. The CDR3 loop spans 15 amino acids. CDR3 in DNA: TGTGCCAGCAGCCTAGAGACAGAGATTAACTATGGCTACACCTTC. Amino acids: CASSLETEINYGYTF.

The chain is built from TRBV6-5 and TRBJ1-6, with 8 bases fitting TRBD1. The V and J ends lost 8 bases and 13 bases, in that order; junction bases with no gene match: 10. The CDR3 length is 13 residues. CDR1 and CDR2 (germline): MNHEY, SVGAGI. CDR3 bases: TGTGCCAGCGGAGGCAGGGGGCAGGTTCCCCTCCACTTT. It codes for CASGGRGQVPLHF.

This clone was detected once. The rearrangement uses TRBV28 and TRBJ2-7, with 7 positions matching TRBD1. Germline-derived CDR1 and CDR2 are MDHEN and SYDVKM. The CDR3 consists of 18 residues. Germline trimming cut 2 bases from V and 0 bases from J; bases unmatched to any gene: 13. The CDR3 region has the DNA TGTGCCAGCAGTTTAGGGTCCTCCGGACAGGAGTTCTCCTACGAGCAGTACTTC. The encoded protein is CASSLGSSGQEFSYEQYF.

The genes are TRBV2 and TRBJ1-3; unclear D gene. V was cut by 5 bases and J by 0 bases, with 17 bases left in between. CDR1 is SNHLY and CDR2 is FYNNEI in the germline V gene. This CDR3 has 17 residues. The CDR3 sequence: CASSPQLWALSGNTIYF. The CDR3 bases are TGTGCCAGCAGTCCCCAACTTTGGGCGCTCTCTGGAAACACCATATATTTT.

V is TRBV25-1 and J is TRBJ1-5; possibly TRBD1 for D (5 bases). The ends were cut back, 4 bases at V and 0 bases at J, with 10 bases in the middle. The CDR3 has 15 residues. Germline V lookup: CDR1 MGHDK, CDR2 SYGVNS. In nucleotides, the CDR3 is TGTGCCAGCAGTGGCCGACAGAATAGCAATCAGCCCCAGCATTTT. Its translation is CASSGRQNSNQPQHF.

The chain couples TRBV7-2 to TRBJ2-1; 9 nucleotides agree with TRBD2. From germline, CDR1 is SGHTA and CDR2 FQGNSA. The CDR3 contains 17 residues. V lost 1 base and J lost 7; bases outside the gene matches: 11. CDR3 in amino acids: CASSLDLRLAGINEQFF. CDR3 nucleotides: TGTGCCAGCAGCTTAGACCTCCGGCTAGCGGGGATTAATGAGCAGTTCTTC.

This chain connects TRBV7-9 to TRBJ2-7; a possible D gene is TRBD2 (5 bases). Looked up from germline, CDR1 is SEHNR and CDR2 is FQNEAQ (reference sequence). This CDR3 is built from 12 residues. V lost 10 bases, J lost 2 bases, and 12 bases lay in between. The CDR3 protein is CAIGGSPYEQYF. As DNA, the CDR3 is TGTGCCATTGGAGGATCCCCCTACGAGCAGTACTTC.

The V call is TRBV5-1, the J call TRBJ2-7; D is uncertain. V was pared by 0 bases and J by 3 bases, with 7 bases between. The CDR3 runs to 13 residues. The germline V gene has CDR1 SGHRS and CDR2 YFSETQ. The CDR3 sequence is CASSLARGYEQYF. The DNA of the CDR3 is TGCGCCAGCAGCTTGGCCCGCGGCTACGAGCAGTACTTC.

This clone was observed once. The chain links TRBV6-6 to TRBJ2-7, with TRBD1 identical over 8 bases. V trimming: 6 bases; J trimming: 6 bases; junction bases outside the gene matches: 7. Germline CDR1 and CDR2: MNHNY and SVGAGI (reference sequence). This CDR3 is built from 13 residues. CDR3 DNA: TGTGCCAGCAGCTCGCAGGGGGCAGGCGAGCAGTACTTC. Amino acids: CASSSQGAGEQYF.

This clone has just a few counts. The chain links TRBV27 to TRBJ1-1; TRBD1 is a possible D gene (5 bases). The CDR3 sequence is 14 residues long. V gave up 2 bases and J gave up 5 bases, with 12 bases separating them. Germline CDR1 reads MNHEY; CDR2 reads SMNVEV (reference sequence). The CDR3 reads CASSLGGVGTEAFF. The CDR3 nucleotides are TGTGCCAGCAGTTTAGGAGGGGTGGGGACTGAAGCTTTCTTT.

CDR3 nucleotides: TGTGCCAGCAGCTTAGGTAGTCCGGTCAATCAGCCCCAGCATTTT. Amino acid sequence: CASSLGSPVNQPQHF. The chain combines TRBV7-2 with TRBJ1-5; D is undetermined. This CDR3 contains 15 residues. Trimming took off 1 base at V and 3 bases at J, with 10 bases between the two ends. Germline V gene data show CDR1 as SGHTA and CDR2 as FQGNSA.

This chain connects TRBV7-9 to TRBJ1-2, with 7 positions matching TRBD1. In germline, CDR1 is SEHNR, CDR2 FQNEAQ (reference sequence). The length of the CDR3 is 15 residues. The trim removed 1 base at V and 4 bases at J, leaving 6 bases unmatched. The chain's CDR3 is CASSLGQGAGYGYTF. The CDR3 DNA sequence: TGTGCCAGCAGCTTAGGACAGGGAGCTGGCTATGGCTACACCTTC.

The chain links TRBV6-1 to TRBJ1-4; TRBD1 aligns across 8 bases. CDR1 is MNHNS, CDR2 SASEGT, per germline. The V segment lost 9 bases and the J segment 7 bases; nucleotides outside the gene matches: 10. This CDR3 contains 14 residues. The CDR3 nucleotides read TGTGCCAGTAGGACAGGGAACGACGGTGAAAAACTGTTTTTT. Translating gives CASRTGNDGEKLFF.

This clone was counted a few times. The chain has TRBV11-2 and TRBJ1-1; D remains unclear. The germline V gene has CDR1 SGHAT and CDR2 FQNNGV. The ends were cut back, 0 bases at V and 7 bases at J, with 9 bases in the middle. The CDR3 sequence is 13 residues long. The CDR3 coding sequence is TGTGCCAGCAGCTTAGAGCGGAGACGTGAAGCTTTCTTT. Protein: CASSLERRREAFF.

This clone was found once. Additional DNA sequences in this sample encode the identical CDR3. V usage is TRBV28 and J usage is TRBJ2-7; 8 bases line up with TRBD2. This CDR3 contains 14 residues. From germline, CDR1 is MDHEN and CDR2 SYDVKM. The junction had 7 bases not matched to a gene; V was cut back by 5 bases and J by 4 bases. The CDR3 loop is CASSLSGSSYEQYF. The CDR3 DNA reads as TGTGCCAGCAGTCTGAGCGGGAGTTCGTACGAGCAGTACTTC.

The chain employs TRBV27 and TRBJ1-2, with D unclear. V lost 3 bases and J 8 bases, leaving 13 bases between the germline ends. Germline V CDR1 and CDR2: MNHEY, SMNVEV (reference sequence). The CDR3 consists of 13 residues. The CDR3 nucleotides are TGTGCCAGCAGTTTTTCCCCAGGAAGGGGCTACACCTTC. Amino acids: CASSFSPGRGYTF.

The chain recombines TRBV9 with TRBJ2-5; 10 nucleotides match TRBD2. Trimming removed 3 bases from V and 2 bases from J; junction bases left unmatched: 10. This CDR3 has 17 amino acids. Germline V gene lookup returns CDR1 SGDLS and CDR2 YYNGEE. CDR3 nucleotides: TGTGCCAGCAGCGCGGGACTTCTAGCGGGGGCACAAGAGACCCAGTACTTC. This encodes CASSAGLLAGAQETQYF.

The chain employs TRBV28 and TRBJ2-1, with D possibly TRBD2 on 6 matching bases. Trimming took off 7 bases at V and 4 bases at J, with 20 bases between the two ends. CDR3 length equals 16 residues. The germline CDR1 and CDR2 sequences are MDHEN and SYDVKM. The CDR3 region is CASNRAPGLKYNEQFF. The CDR3 DNA follows: TGTGCCAGCAATAGGGCACCGGGACTCAAATACAATGAGCAGTTCTTC.

This clone was recorded a few times. V usage is TRBV28 and J usage is TRBJ2-3; 10 positions match TRBD1. The V gene end was trimmed by 7 bases and the J gene end by 6 bases; junction bases not matched to a gene: 4. The germline gives CDR1 MDHEN, CDR2 SYDVKM. The CDR3 totals 13 residues. The DNA of the CDR3 is TGTGCCAGCAAGGGACAGGGGATCGATACGCAGTATTTT. Its translation: CASKGQGIDTQYF. The full variable domain, in which reference TRBV28 and TRBJ2-3 provide the parts outside the CDR3, is DVKVTQSSRYLVKRTGEKVFLECVQDMDHENMFWYRQDPGLGLRLIYFSYDVKMKEKGDIPEGYSVSREKKERFSLILESASTNQTSMYLCASKGQGIDTQYFGPGTRLTVL.

The chain is built from TRBV6-4 and TRBJ2-7; 9 nucleotides align to TRBD1. Trimming at V came to 0 bases and at J to 6 bases, leaving 6 bases not matched to a gene. The V gene's germline CDR1 is MRHNA and CDR2 SNTAGT. This CDR3 spans 15 amino acids. The CDR3 loop is CASSDSYRGRSEQYF. The CDR3 region has the DNA TGTGCCAGCAGTGACTCTTACAGGGGGCGGTCCGAGCAGTACTTC.

The V call is TRBV27, the J call TRBJ2-5, with 11 bases aligning to TRBD2. CDR3 length: 15 amino acids. The junction had 6 bases not matched to a gene; V was cut back by 8 bases and J by 1 base. The germline gives CDR1 MNHEY, CDR2 SMNVEV (reference sequence). The CDR3 is CASGGTSGIQETQYF. DNA for the CDR3: TGTGCCAGCGGGGGGACTAGCGGAATCCAAGAGACCCAGTACTTC.

The V and J genes are TRBV28 and TRBJ2-7; a possible D gene is TRBD1 (5 bases). The germline CDR1 and CDR2 sequences are MDHEN and SYDVKM. The CDR3 has 14 amino acids. The CDR3 nucleotides are TGTGGGGGAACGGACACTCTAAGCTCCTACGAGCAGTACTTC. This gives the protein CGGTDTLSSYEQYF.

V gene TRBV5-4 combines with J gene TRBJ1-3, with 9 bases matching TRBD1. CDR1 is SGHNT and CDR2 is YYREEE in the germline V gene (reference sequence). V was clipped by 5 bases and J by 0 bases; unmatched bases: 9. The CDR3 is 17 amino acids. CDR3 bases: TGTGCCAGCAGTTCACCGGGACAGGGTTTCTCTGGAAACACCATATATTTT. Its translation is CASSSPGQGFSGNTIYF. The entire variable domain, with the rest obtained from reference TRBV5-4 and TRBJ1-3, is as follows: ETGVTQSPTHLIKTRGQQVTLRCSSQSGHNTVSWYQQALGQGPQFIFQYYREEENGRGNFPPRFSGLQFPNYSSELNVNALELDDSALYLCASSSPGQGFSGNTIYFGEGSWLTVV.